Shown below are 7 T cell receptor beta chains from a single sample sequenced in a study of patients and donors after allogeneic stem cell transplantation. TCRdb ran MiXCR on the RT-PCR reads and lists one entry per CDR3 protein. The sample consists of 150,000 to 250,000 distinct CDR3 sequences, 35% to 50% of them appearing once. Material for sequencing was blood, either unsorted or a sorted T cell fraction (not recorded which). These receptors were collected from a human donor who was either an allogeneic HSCT recipient or a stem cell or donor lymphocyte infusion donor (not recorded which). It is not recorded whose cells these are; they may come from a transplant donor.

This sequence joins TRBV9 and TRBJ1-2; tentative D call: TRBD1 (6 bases). The V and J ends lost 2 bases and 8 bases respectively, with 16 bases between them. Germline CDR1 is SGDLS and CDR2 is YYNGEE. This CDR3 comprises 14 residues. The CDR3 DNA reads as TGTGCCAGCAGCGTCGGACAGCTCCTCAAAGGCTACACCTTC. Translated: CASSVGQLLKGYTF.

The chain employs TRBV29-1 and TRBJ1-1, with TRBD1 as a possible D gene (6 bases). V gave up 6 bases and J gave up 5 bases, with 7 bases separating them. The CDR3 is 10 residues long. Germline V gene sequence: CDR1 SQVTM, CDR2 ANQGSEA. CDR3 nucleotides: TGCAGCGTACAGGGTACTGAAGCTTTCTTT. Translated: CSVQGTEAFF. Drawing the rest from reference TRBV29-1 and TRBJ1-1, the complete variable domain is SAVISQKPSRDICQRGTSLTIQCQVDSQVTMMFWYRQQPGQSLTLIATANQGSEATYESGFVIDKFPISRPNLTFSTLTVSNMSPEDSSIYLCSVQGTEAFFGQGTRLTVV.

This clonotype has a handful of counts. This chain connects TRBV9 to TRBJ1-1; 10 bases are a match to TRBD1. CDR3 length: 15 amino acids. The J segment lost 4 bases and the V segment lost 3 bases, leaving 6 bases of the junction unmatched. Germline values: CDR1 SGDLS, CDR2 YYNGEE. The CDR3 loop reads CASSEDGQGGTEAFF. Here the CDR3 DNA reads TGTGCCAGCAGCGAGGATGGACAGGGGGGCACTGAAGCTTTCTTT.

This rearrangement joins TRBV12-3 or TRBV12-4 to TRBJ2-7, with D possibly matching TRBD2 (6 bases). V was pared by 2 bases and J by 4 bases, with 12 bases between. The CDR3 extends over 14 amino acids. CDR3 in DNA: TGTGCCAGCAGTTTACTTCCTGGGAGGTACGAGCAGTACTTC. Translating it yields CASSLLPGRYEQYF.

This chain links TRBV28 with TRBJ1-5; D unclear. The CDR3 covers 14 residues. V was cut by 9 bases and J by 0 bases, with 12 bases left in between. Per the germline V gene, CDR1 is MDHEN and CDR2 is SYDVKM. CDR3 nucleotides: TGTGCCAGTTCCATGGTGGATAGCAATCAGCCCCAGCATTTT. Protein sequence: CASSMVDSNQPQHF. Looking up the rest from reference TRBV28 and TRBJ1-5 gives the full variable domain: DVKVTQSSRYLVKRTGEKVFLECVQDMDHENMFWYRQDPGLGLRLIYFSYDVKMKEKGDIPEGYSVSREKKERFSLILESASTNQTSMYLCASSMVDSNQPQHFGDGTRLSIL.

In this sample, this clonotype is medium-sized. The chain uses TRBV3-1 and TRBJ2-4; D is possibly TRBD2 (5 bases). Germline CDR1 reads LGHDT; CDR2 reads YNNKEL (reference sequence). The CDR3 loop spans 13 amino acids. V was clipped by 1 base and J by 9 bases, with 10 bases between them. The CDR3 DNA sequence: TGTGCCAGCAGCCAAGGTCGAGGGAGCATTCAGTACTTC. Amino acid sequence: CASSQGRGSIQYF.

This chain connects TRBV4-3 to TRBJ1-4, with no clear D. CDR1 and CDR2 from the germline V gene are LGHNA and YSLEER. The ends were cut back, 0 bases at V and 4 bases at J, with 9 bases in the middle. The CDR3 consists of 15 residues. The CDR3: CASSQDIASNEKLFF. In DNA form, the CDR3 reads TGCGCCAGCAGCCAAGATATTGCAAGTAATGAAAAACTGTTTTTT.